These T cell receptor beta chains were read from a single sample in a study of T cell responses to AZD1222 COVID-19 vaccine. Here immunoSEQ multiplex PCR was the method, and the copy in TCRdb shows in-frame clones only, minus some. The sample holds 160,000 or so clones, around 90% seen once. The source material was peripheral blood, sampled on day 0 of AZD1222 vaccination. The receptors originated from an adult in good health. The CDR3 runs from the conserved cysteine through the conserved F or W. The order of the fields is V gene, D gene, clone size, J gene, CDR3 DNA, CDR3 protein. A D gene is named only where the DNA matches it firmly. Some rows have no size entry. The others give once, few or many, or a class for an expanded clone.

v_call: TRBV19
d_call: TRBD1
clone_size: -
j_call: TRBJ1-2
cdr3_nt: TGTGCCAGTAGTAGGGACAGTGCCGCTGTTGGCTACACCTTC
cdr3_aa: CASSRDSAAVGYTF

v_call: TRBV18
d_call: -
clone_size: -
j_call: TRBJ1-3
cdr3_nt: TGTGCCAGCTCACCACGCTGGCAGGAACTCTCTGGAAACACCATATATTTT
cdr3_aa: CASSPRWQELSGNTIYF

v_call: TRBV14
d_call: -
clone_size: -
j_call: TRBJ2-7
cdr3_nt: TGTGCCAGCAGCCTTCTCGACGCATTCTACGAGCAGTACTTC
cdr3_aa: CASSLLDAFYEQYF

v_call: TRBV5-1
d_call: -
clone_size: -
j_call: TRBJ1-1
cdr3_nt: TGCGCCAGCAGCCCGAGGGGTGGCGTAAACACTGAAGCTTTCTTT
cdr3_aa: CASSPRGGVNTEAFF

v_call: TRBV6-2/TRBV6-3
d_call: -
clone_size: -
j_call: TRBJ2-5
cdr3_nt: TGTGCCAGCAGTAATACCTTTTCGTACCAAGAGACCCAGTACTTC
cdr3_aa: CASSNTFSYQETQYF

v_call: TRBV2
d_call: TRBD1
clone_size: -
j_call: TRBJ1-2
cdr3_nt: TGTGCCAGCAGTTTCCTGGGAGGGGGCGGATCTAACTATGGCTACACCTTC
cdr3_aa: CASSFLGGGGSNYGYTF

v_call: TRBV18
d_call: -
clone_size: -
j_call: TRBJ2-3
cdr3_nt: TGTGCCAGCTCCCCCTCCAGGGGACTGACAGATACGCAGTATTTT
cdr3_aa: CASSPSRGLTDTQYF

v_call: TRBV6-1
d_call: -
clone_size: -
j_call: TRBJ2-3
cdr3_nt: TGTGCCAGCAGTGAGTCCCTCGTTGGGGTTGTAGATACGCAGTATTTT
cdr3_aa: CASSESLVGVVDTQYF

v_call: TRBV4-2
d_call: TRBD1
clone_size: -
j_call: TRBJ2-7
cdr3_nt: TGTGCCAGCAGCCAAGGACAGGGCTCCTACGAGCAGTACTTC
cdr3_aa: CASSQGQGSYEQYF

v_call: TRBV6-1
d_call: TRBD1
clone_size: -
j_call: TRBJ1-2
cdr3_nt: TGTGCCAGCAGTGATACAGGGGCGTTAGGCTATGGCTACACCTTC
cdr3_aa: CASSDTGALGYGYTF

v_call: TRBV5-6
d_call: TRBD1
clone_size: -
j_call: TRBJ2-5
cdr3_nt: TGTGCCAGCAGCTTTCTCGGGACAGAAAAAGAGACCCAGTACTTC
cdr3_aa: CASSFLGTEKETQYF

v_call: TRBV12-3/TRBV12-4
d_call: -
clone_size: -
j_call: TRBJ2-7
cdr3_nt: TGTGCCAGCAGTTCTCGGACTTTGGGAGAGCAGTACTTC
cdr3_aa: CASSSRTLGEQYF

v_call: TRBV11-3
d_call: TRBD1
clone_size: few
j_call: TRBJ2-4
cdr3_nt: TGTGCCAGCAGCTCGGACAGGGTAGCCAAAAACATTCAGTACTTC
cdr3_aa: CASSSDRVAKNIQYF

v_call: TRBV18
d_call: -
clone_size: once
j_call: TRBJ2-3
cdr3_nt: TGTGCCAGCTCACACGGCCCGGATACGCAGTATTTT
cdr3_aa: CASSHGPDTQYF

v_call: TRBV21-1
d_call: -
clone_size: -
j_call: TRBJ2-1
cdr3_nt: TGTGCCAGACCTACGGGAATCGTTGTATACAATGAGCAGTTCTTC
cdr3_aa: CARPTGIVVYNEQFF

v_call: TRBV3-1/TRBV3-2
d_call: TRBD2
clone_size: -
j_call: TRBJ2-1
cdr3_nt: TGTGCCAGCAGCCAAGATGCCACCGGGACTAGCCTCTTC
cdr3_aa: CASSQDATGTSLF

v_call: TRBV2
d_call: TRBD2
clone_size: -
j_call: TRBJ2-7
cdr3_nt: TGTGCCAGCAGTGGACTAGCGGGAGGGCCCCACGAGCAGTACTTC
cdr3_aa: CASSGLAGGPHEQYF

v_call: TRBV5-8
d_call: -
clone_size: once
j_call: TRBJ2-1
cdr3_nt: TGTGCCAGCAGCCAACTAAATGAGCAGTTCTTC
cdr3_aa: CASSQLNEQFF

v_call: TRBV28
d_call: -
clone_size: -
j_call: TRBJ1-5
cdr3_nt: TGTGCCAGCAGTTTAGGGGGATTTAGCAATCAGCCCCAGCATTTT
cdr3_aa: CASSLGGFSNQPQHF

v_call: TRBV3-1/TRBV3-2
d_call: -
clone_size: -
j_call: TRBJ2-3
cdr3_nt: TGTGCCAGCAGCCTAGACAGGTTCGAGGCAGATACGCAGTATTTT
cdr3_aa: CASSLDRFEADTQYF

v_call: TRBV9
d_call: TRBD2
clone_size: -
j_call: TRBJ2-1
cdr3_nt: TGTGCCAGCAGCGTATCCGGGACTAGCCGTAGGGAGCAGTTCTTC
cdr3_aa: CASSVSGTSRREQFF

v_call: TRBV10-3
d_call: -
clone_size: -
j_call: TRBJ2-2
cdr3_nt: TGTGCCATCAGTGAAAACACCGGAGGAACCGGGGAGCTGTTTTTT
cdr3_aa: CAISENTGGTGELFF

v_call: TRBV19
d_call: TRBD1
clone_size: -
j_call: TRBJ1-1
cdr3_nt: TGTGCCAGTAGGATGGACAGGCGGTACTATGAAGCTTTCTTT
cdr3_aa: CASRMDRRYYEAFF

v_call: TRBV5-4
d_call: TRBD1
clone_size: -
j_call: TRBJ2-3
cdr3_nt: TGTGCCAGCAGCGACCGGGACAGGATCACAGATACGCAGTATTTT
cdr3_aa: CASSDRDRITDTQYF

v_call: TRBV11-3
d_call: -
clone_size: -
j_call: TRBJ2-6
cdr3_nt: TGTGCCAGCAGCTCCCCGTTTTCGGGGAATCACCACACAGGGGCCAACGTCCTGACTTTC
cdr3_aa: CASSSPFSGNHHTGANVLTF

v_call: TRBV2
d_call: -
clone_size: -
j_call: TRBJ2-5
cdr3_nt: TGTGCCAGCAGTGAAGTCCAGGCCGTCTGGGAGACCCAGTACTTC
cdr3_aa: CASSEVQAVWETQYF

v_call: TRBV7-9
d_call: -
clone_size: -
j_call: TRBJ2-7
cdr3_nt: TGTGCCAGCAGTTCTACAGGGATAGGTTACGAGCAGTACTTC
cdr3_aa: CASSSTGIGYEQYF

v_call: TRBV7-9
d_call: TRBD1
clone_size: -
j_call: TRBJ2-7
cdr3_nt: TGTGCCAGCAGCCCCTTGGACAGGGAGTTCGACGAGCAGTACTTC
cdr3_aa: CASSPLDREFDEQYF